The 26 T cell receptor beta chains below were found in one sample sequenced in a study of OX40 agonist ivuxolimab in advanced cancers. Using immunoSEQ multiplex PCR, the repertoire was profiled, and TCRdb retains in-frame clones only, with some absent. The table shows fewer than 25,000 clones, with 70% to 85% occurring only once. Sequencing used CD4+ or CD8+ T cells sorted from blood, obtained in a trial of the OX40 agonist ivuxolimab. The receptors were gathered from an adult with an advanced solid tumor such as melanoma, head and neck, liver or kidney cancer.

A few counts support this clone. The chain carries TRBV11-2 and TRBJ2-1, with 13 nucleotides matching TRBD2. Germline V gene sequence: CDR1 SGHAT, CDR2 FQNNGV. This CDR3 has 17 amino acids. The junction had 7 bases not matched to a gene; V was cut back by 5 bases and J by 3 bases. Here the CDR3 reads CASSLGTSGANYNEQFF. CDR3 sequence (DNA): TGTGCCAGCAGCCTGGGGACTAGCGGGGCTAACTACAATGAGCAGTTCTTC. Combining the CDR3 with reference TRBV11-2 and TRBJ2-1 gives the whole variable domain EAGVAQSPRYKIIEKRQSVAFWCNPISGHATLYWYQQILGQGPKLLIQFQNNGVVDDSQLPKDRFSAERLKGVDSTLKIQPAKLEDSAVYLCASSLGTSGANYNEQFFGPGTRLTVL.

The chain recombines TRBV9 with TRBJ1-2; 9 positions match TRBD1. Trimming at V came to 4 bases and at J to 8 bases, leaving 12 bases not matched to a gene. The CDR3 consists of 15 residues. The germline gives CDR1 SGDLS, CDR2 YYNGEE. The CDR3 DNA reads TGTGCCAGCAGCTACCGGGACAGGGAAAGAGGGGGCTACACCTTC. This sequence encodes CASSYRDRERGGYTF.

The rearrangement links TRBV7-9 to TRBJ2-3, with TRBD2 matching 9 bases. V lost 1 base and J lost 2; bases outside the gene matches: 4. The germline gives CDR1 SEHNR, CDR2 FQNEAQ (reference sequence). CDR3 size: 16 residues. In DNA form, the CDR3 reads TGTGCCAGCAGCTTAGTGGCGGGGGGGATCACAGATACGCAGTATTTT. This translates into CASSLVAGGITDTQYF.

A few counts support this clone. This chain joins TRBV11-2 and TRBJ2-7; D remains unclear. The CDR3 totals 13 residues. Germline CDR1 SGHAT, CDR2 FQNNGV. The V gene lost 0 bases and the J gene lost 7 bases, with 10 bases spanning the gap. The CDR3: CASSLDRAGEQYF. Written as DNA, the CDR3 is TGTGCCAGCAGCTTAGATCGGGCAGGAGAGCAGTACTTC.

The chain joins TRBV7-9 to TRBJ2-3; D perhaps matches TRBD1 (5 bases). This CDR3 is 15 amino acids long. V was shortened by 10 bases and J by 0 bases, with 17 bases between the two germline ends. Germline CDR1 and CDR2: SEHNR and FQNEAQ (reference sequence). The CDR3 nucleotides are TGTGCCACCATCCTAGGGGCCAGGAGCACAGATACGCAGTATTTT. Translating it yields CATILGARSTDTQYF.

The gene calls are TRBV21-1 and TRBJ1-5; the D segment call TRBD1 is taken from the table without a DNA check. TRBV21-1 is annotated as a pseudogene. This CDR3 region has 23 residues. CDR3 amino acids: CASSKEELTNKTGAQEGNQPQHF. The CDR3 nucleotides are TGTGCCAGCAGCAAAGAGGAACTAACCAACAAAACAGGGGCGCAAGAAGGCAATCAGCCCCAGCATTTT.

This clone is judged medium-sized (0.01 to 0.1%). This chain connects TRBV5-4 to TRBJ2-7; possible D gene TRBD2, 5 bases. The germline V and J ends were trimmed by 4 bases and 6 bases, with 11 bases remaining between them. The CDR3 has 12 residues. Germline V gives CDR1 SGHNT, CDR2 YYREEE (reference sequence). CDR3 nucleotides: TGTGCCAGCAGCCCCATCAGCGGCGAGCAGTACTTC. Translated: CASSPISGEQYF.

In its sample, this clone was seen a few times. This chain uses TRBV27 with TRBJ1-5; D perhaps matches TRBD1 (6 bases). Germline V gives CDR1 MNHEY, CDR2 SMNVEV (reference sequence). This CDR3 is built from 15 residues. Trimming cost V 4 bases and J 2 bases, with 12 bases left between them. The CDR3 is CASSWRGNGNQPQHF. The CDR3 region has the DNA TGTGCCAGCAGTTGGAGGGGGAACGGCAATCAGCCCCAGCATTTT.

This clone was found once. The chain couples TRBV6-5 to TRBJ2-7; D is undetermined. This CDR3 is built from 14 residues. Germline CDR1 MNHEY, CDR2 SVGAGI. With 2 bases removed from V and 3 bases from J, the gap between germline ends came to 11 bases. CDR3 in DNA: TGTGCCAGCAGTTACGCGTCTGCGATCTACGAGCAGTACTTC. It is translated as CASSYASAIYEQYF.

The V call is TRBV7-8, the J call TRBJ2-7, with 7 bases lining up with TRBD2. The CDR3 is 14 amino acids. Germline V CDR1 and CDR2: SGHVS, FQNEAQ. Trimming cost V 5 bases and J 4 bases; bases outside gene matches: 8. The CDR3 DNA follows: TGTGCCAGCAGCGCTAGCGGAAGACAATACGAGCAGTACTTC. Translation gives CASSASGRQYEQYF.

The chain uses TRBV6-4 and TRBJ2-3, with D possibly being TRBD1 (5 bases). Germline V gives CDR1 MRHNA, CDR2 SNTAGT. The CDR3 is 15 amino acids. V was shortened by 3 bases and J by 4 bases, with 14 bases between the two germline ends. CDR3 protein: CASSEDSFRADTQYF. In nucleotides, the CDR3 is TGTGCCAGCAGTGAAGACAGCTTCAGGGCAGATACGCAGTATTTT.

This clone has a handful of counts. This chain links TRBV27 with TRBJ1-1; D remains ambiguous. Germline CDR1 reads MNHEY; CDR2 reads SMNVEV (reference sequence). V lost 5 bases and J 3 bases, leaving 10 bases between the germline ends. The CDR3 spans 13 residues. This chain's CDR3 is CASSPRAYTEAFF. The CDR3 DNA is TGTGCCAGCAGTCCGCGGGCCTACACTGAAGCTTTCTTT.

This rearrangement joins TRBV5-4 to TRBJ1-2; TRBD1 is a possible D gene (5 bases). Germline values: CDR1 SGHNT, CDR2 YYREEE (reference sequence). The CDR3 runs 18 residues. Trimming removed 0 bases at V and 5 bases at J, with 23 bases between. The CDR3 DNA reads TGTGCCAGCAGCTTGGGGGGGGTTCGGGGCCAACCCGATTATGGCTACACCTTC. Its protein is CASSLGGVRGQPDYGYTF. Drawing the rest from reference TRBV5-4 and TRBJ1-2, the complete variable domain is ETGVTQSPTHLIKTRGQQVTLRCSSQSGHNTVSWYQQALGQGPQFIFQYYREEENGRGNFPPRFSGLQFPNYSSELNVNALELDDSALYLCASSLGGVRGQPDYGYTFGSGTRLTVV.

The chain links TRBV9 to TRBJ2-2; D remains ambiguous. Germline V gene lookup returns CDR1 SGDLS and CDR2 YYNGEE. V gave up 1 base and J gave up 2 bases, with 0 bases separating them. The CDR3 spans 12 residues. The CDR3 spells CASSVNTGELFF. DNA of the CDR3: TGTGCCAGCAGCGTAAACACCGGGGAGCTGTTTTTT.

The J gene is TRBJ2-5, the V gene TRBV27, with 10 nucleotides matching TRBD2. Germline V lookup: CDR1 MNHEY, CDR2 SMNVEV (reference sequence). Losses at the gene ends were 5 bases for V and 3 bases for J; bases not matched to a gene: 6. The CDR3 runs 15 residues. The CDR3 loop reads CASSRGLAGEETQYF. As DNA, the CDR3 is TGTGCCAGCAGTAGAGGGCTAGCGGGGGAAGAGACCCAGTACTTC.

The chain recombines TRBV4-3 with TRBJ2-1; no clear D. The CDR3 runs to 14 residues. CDR1 and CDR2 from the germline V gene are LGHNA and YSLEER. Trimming removed 3 bases at V and 9 bases at J, with 15 bases between. For the CDR3, the DNA is TGCGCCAGCAGCCAGCGATCAAGCATGCCTGAGCAGTTCTTC. Its translation: CASSQRSSMPEQFF.

DNA for the CDR3: TGTGCCAGCAGCTTAGCCTCCAGGGATAATGAAAAACTGTTTTTT. Amino acid sequence: CASSLASRDNEKLFF. The chain employs TRBV7-8 and TRBJ1-4; D may be TRBD1 (5 bases). The V gene's germline CDR1 is SGHVS and CDR2 FQNEAQ. V lost 0 bases to trimming and J lost 4 bases, with 9 bases between them. This CDR3 region has 15 residues.

This clone came up once. The chain carries TRBV6-1 and TRBJ2-2; TRBD2 aligns across 13 bases. This CDR3 has 16 amino acids. The V gene's germline CDR1 is MNHNS and CDR2 SASEGT. The V and J ends lost 3 bases and 3 bases, in that order; junction bases with no gene match: 1. The CDR3, as DNA: TGTGCCAGCAGTGAGGGACTAGCGGGGTACACCGGGGAGCTGTTTTTT. Translation gives CASSEGLAGYTGELFF.

This clone was found a few times. The rearrangement joins TRBV5-4 to TRBJ1-3; D is possibly TRBD1 (5 bases). The germline V gene encodes CDR1 SGHNT and CDR2 YYREEE (reference sequence). This CDR3 is built from 16 residues. V dropped 5 bases and J dropped 2 bases, with 17 bases sitting between them. As DNA, the CDR3 is TGTGCCAGCAGTTATGGGACTTTTAACACTGGAAACACCATATATTTT. Translation: CASSYGTFNTGNTIYF. Together with reference TRBV5-4 and TRBJ1-3, the CDR3 gives the full variable domain: ETGVTQSPTHLIKTRGQQVTLRCSSQSGHNTVSWYQQALGQGPQFIFQYYREEENGRGNFPPRFSGLQFPNYSSELNVNALELDDSALYLCASSYGTFNTGNTIYFGEGSWLTVV.

CDR3 in amino acids: CASSQVSGGNFYGYTF. The CDR3 bases are TGCGCCAGCAGCCAAGTCTCCGGGGGAAACTTCTATGGCTACACCTTC. The V gene is TRBV4-1, the J gene TRBJ1-2; the D gene is possibly TRBD1 (5 bases). From germline, CDR1 is MGHRA and CDR2 YSYEKL. There are 16 residues in the CDR3. With 1 base removed from V and 4 bases from J, the gap between germline ends came to 16 bases.

This rearrangement joins TRBV5-1 to TRBJ2-7; D unclear. The CDR3 is 12 amino acids. V lost 4 bases and J 6 bases, leaving 11 bases between the germline ends. From germline, CDR1 is SGHRS and CDR2 YFSETQ. This chain's CDR3 is CASSPPNGEQYF. CDR3 nucleotide sequence: TGCGCCAGCAGCCCCCCGAACGGCGAGCAGTACTTC.

The table lists this clone with a few counts. The chain is built from TRBV6-5 and TRBJ2-3; D uncertain. Trimming took off 5 bases at V and 4 bases at J, with 10 bases between the two ends. From germline, CDR1 is MNHEY and CDR2 SVGAGI. CDR3 size: 13 residues. The CDR3 DNA sequence: TGTGCCAGCAGTAAGGGTTTTTCAGATACGCAGTATTTT. The encoded protein is CASSKGFSDTQYF.

V is TRBV5-5 and J is TRBJ2-6, with TRBD1 matching over 9 bases. Trimming removed 1 base from V and 1 base from J; junction bases left unmatched: 6. The CDR3 runs 18 residues. Per the germline V gene, CDR1 is SGHKS and CDR2 is YYEKEE (reference sequence). The CDR3 bases are TGTGCCAGCAGCTTGCTGACAGGGGGGTCGTCTGGGGCCAACGTCCTGACTTTC. This translates into CASSLLTGGSSGANVLTF.

The chain links TRBV4-1 to TRBJ2-5; D is undetermined. Germline V gene data show CDR1 as MGHRA and CDR2 as YSYEKL. The V and J ends lost 0 bases and 4 bases respectively, with 9 bases between them. The CDR3 has 14 residues. The CDR3 DNA is TGCGCCAGCAGCCAAGACCGCTGGGGAGAGACCCAGTACTTC. Protein sequence: CASSQDRWGETQYF.

The V call is TRBV1, the J call TRBJ2-1; the table names TRBD2, a call not compared with the DNA. TRBV1 represents a pseudogene. This CDR3 region has 16 residues. The CDR3 bases are TGCACCAGCAGCCAGGGACTAGCGGGGGTCTACAATGAGCAGTTCTTC. It encodes CTSSQGLAGVYNEQFF.

The V call is TRBV9, the J call TRBJ1-6, with D uncertain. The germline V gene has CDR1 SGDLS and CDR2 YYNGEE. This CDR3 contains 13 residues. Trimming took 3 bases from V and 7 from J, leaving 8 bases between them. The DNA for the CDR3 is TGTGCCAGCAGCGGAATGAGGAATTCACCCCTCCACTTT. This gives the protein CASSGMRNSPLHF.